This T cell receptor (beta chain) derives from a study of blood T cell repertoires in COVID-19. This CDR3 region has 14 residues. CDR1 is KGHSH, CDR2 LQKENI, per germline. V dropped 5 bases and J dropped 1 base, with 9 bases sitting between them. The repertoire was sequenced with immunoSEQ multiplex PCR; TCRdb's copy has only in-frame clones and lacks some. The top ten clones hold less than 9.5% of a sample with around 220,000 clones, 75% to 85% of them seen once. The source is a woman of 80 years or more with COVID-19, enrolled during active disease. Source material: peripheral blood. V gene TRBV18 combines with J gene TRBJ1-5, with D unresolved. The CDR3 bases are TGTGCCAGCTCAGAACAGTCAAGCAATCAGCCCCAGCATTTT. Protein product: CASSEQSSNQPQHF.